These 25 T cell receptor beta chains were sequenced from one sample in a study of control samples from healthy donors and cancer patients. Assay used: immunoSEQ multiplex PCR; TCRdb lists only in-frame clones, some missing. The top ten clones hold less than 15% of a sample with over 200,000 clones, about four fifths of them seen once. The source material was PBMCs. Receptors were obtained from a woman between 55 and 75 years old with lung cancer.

V gene TRBV6-2 or TRBV6-3 combines with J gene TRBJ1-1; D remains ambiguous. V was clipped by 2 bases and J by 5 bases, with 9 bases between them. The CDR3 sequence is 13 residues long. Germline CDR1 is MNHEY and CDR2 is SVGEGT. The CDR3 DNA follows: TGTGCCAGCAGTTACGAACAGAGGACTGAAGCTTTCTTT. Protein sequence: CASSYEQRTEAFF.

The chain couples TRBV30 to TRBJ1-2; tentative D call: TRBD1 (6 bases). Per the germline V gene, CDR1 is GTSNPN and CDR2 is SVGIG (reference sequence). Trimming removed 1 base at V and 5 bases at J, with 11 bases between. The CDR3 runs to 13 residues. The CDR3 DNA sequence: TGTGCCTGGAGTGGACAGGCCTTGTATGGCTACACCTTC. Residues: CAWSGQALYGYTF.

V and J are TRBV25-1 and TRBJ2-2; D possibly corresponds to TRBD2 (6 bases). The V gene lost 4 bases and the J gene lost 9 bases, with 18 bases spanning the gap. The CDR3 length is 15 residues. In germline, CDR1 is MGHDK, CDR2 SYGVNS. The CDR3: CASSGSSLGRRELFF. The CDR3 DNA reads as TGTGCCAGCAGTGGGAGTTCTCTAGGGAGGAGGGAGCTGTTTTTT.

The chain uses TRBV6-5 and TRBJ1-6, with D unclear. The CDR3 is made up of 13 amino acids. Germline V gene data show CDR1 as MNHEY and CDR2 as SVGAGI. V lost 8 bases, J lost 5 bases, and 10 bases lay in between. As DNA, the CDR3 is TGTGCCAGCCGACGCACGGATAATTCACCCCTCCACTTT. Translated, it gives CASRRTDNSPLHF.

The rearrangement uses TRBV28 and TRBJ2-5; D might be TRBD1 (5 bases). The CDR3 spans 16 residues. Looked up from germline, CDR1 is MDHEN and CDR2 is SYDVKM. Trimming left V 6 bases short and J 4 bases short, with 21 bases between. CDR3 DNA: TGTGCCAGCAGCGGGCGCCAAGGGGAAATATCAGAGACCCAGTACTTC. Translated: CASSGRQGEISETQYF.

The chain employs TRBV4-2 and TRBJ2-3; a possible D gene is TRBD1 (5 bases). V lost 0 bases, J lost 0 bases, and 7 bases lay in between. The CDR3 extends over 15 amino acids. The germline gives CDR1 LGHNA, CDR2 YNFKEQ. Here the CDR3 DNA reads TGTGCCAGCAGCCAAGAACAGGTTAGCACAGATACGCAGTATTTT. This translates into CASSQEQVSTDTQYF.

V is TRBV12-2 and J is TRBJ1-1. TRBV12-2 is assigned pseudogene status. CDR3 size: 12 residues. The CDR3 loop is CASPALDTEAFF. The CDR3 DNA sequence: TGTGCAAGTCCCGCGCTGGACACTGAAGCTTTCTTT.

This chain uses TRBV6-5 with TRBJ1-5; D uncertain. Germline values: CDR1 MNHEY, CDR2 SVGAGI. V was pared by 6 bases and J by 5 bases, with 11 bases between. CDR3 length equals 13 residues. The CDR3 region has the DNA TGTGCCAGCAGGGGCGGGGAGGATCAGCCCCAGCATTTT. This sequence encodes CASRGGEDQPQHF.

The sample holds one count of this clone. The CDR3 reads CASSQSQGAGQFF. The CDR3 bases are TGTGCCAGCAGCCAAAGTCAGGGAGCTGGGCAGTTCTTC. The chain joins TRBV3-1 (or the pseudogene TRBV3-2) to TRBJ2-1; D could derive from TRBD1 or TRBD2 (5 bases each). V was clipped by 2 bases and J by 12 bases, with 14 bases between them. CDR1 is LGHDT, CDR2 YNNKEL, per germline (reference sequence). This CDR3 has 13 amino acids.

The chain employs TRBV24-1 and TRBJ2-1; possibly TRBD1 or TRBD2 for D (5 bases each). V lost 5 bases, J lost 0 bases, and 7 bases lay in between. The CDR3 runs to 14 residues. Germline CDR1 and CDR2: KGHDR and SFDVKD. The CDR3 reads CATSGGSSYNEQFF. In nucleotides, the CDR3 is TGTGCCACCAGTGGGGGGAGCTCCTACAATGAGCAGTTCTTC.

The V gene is TRBV30, the J gene TRBJ2-3; D call uncertain. Trimming left V 0 bases short and J 7 bases short, with 11 bases between. CDR1 and CDR2 from the germline V gene are GTSNPN and SVGIG (reference sequence). The CDR3 loop spans 13 amino acids. The CDR3 DNA is TGTGCCTGGAGTGTACGAAGCGCCCATACGCAGTATTTT. Encoded protein: CAWSVRSAHTQYF.

The rearrangement joins TRBV5-1 to TRBJ1-4; D unclear. Trimming removed 7 bases at V and 4 bases at J, with 14 bases between. From germline, CDR1 is SGHRS and CDR2 YFSETQ. The CDR3 runs to 14 residues. The CDR3 nucleotides read TGCGCCAGCTCCCTCGGTAGCCATAATGAAAAACTGTTTTTT. It translates to CASSLGSHNEKLFF.

This chain links TRBV3-1 (or the pseudogene TRBV3-2) with TRBJ2-7; 12 bases are shared with TRBD2. V trimming: 4 bases; J trimming: 4 bases; junction bases outside the gene matches: 5. In germline, CDR1 is LGHDT, CDR2 YNNKEL (reference sequence). The CDR3 is 15 residues long. The CDR3 nucleotides read TGTGCCAGCAGCCGACTAGCGGGAGAAGGGTACGAGCAGTACTTC. Its translation: CASSRLAGEGYEQYF.

The V call is TRBV13, the J call TRBJ2-1; 8 bases are a match to TRBD2. The CDR3 contains 15 residues. The V and J ends lost 2 bases and 5 bases, in that order; junction bases with no gene match: 5. CDR1 is PRHDT and CDR2 is FYEKMQ in the germline V gene (reference sequence). CDR3 DNA sequence: TGTGCCAGCAGCTTACTTAGCGGGACCCACAATGAGCAGTTCTTC. The encoded protein is CASSLLSGTHNEQFF.

This clone was detected only once. This chain links TRBV5-1 with TRBJ2-7, with D perhaps matching TRBD2 (5 bases). V gave up 2 bases and J gave up 7 bases, with 10 bases separating them. The CDR3 has 12 amino acids. Per germline, CDR1 SGHRS and CDR2 YFSETQ. The CDR3 reads CASSLTRDEQYF. The CDR3 DNA reads as TGCGCCAGCAGCTTAACTAGAGATGAGCAGTACTTC. The full variable domain, rest sourced from reference TRBV5-1 and TRBJ2-7, is KAGVTQTPRYLIKTRGQQVTLSCSPISGHRSVSWYQQTPGQGLQFLFEYFSETQRNKGNFPGRFSGRQFSNSRSEMNVSTLELGDSALYLCASSLTRDEQYFGPGTRLTVT.

This CDR3 reads CASSSGVVQPQHF. The DNA of the CDR3 is TGTGCCAGCAGTTCGGGGGTAGTTCAGCCCCAGCATTTT. V and J are TRBV27 and TRBJ1-5; D is perhaps TRBD1 (5 bases). CDR3 length: 13 amino acids. In germline, CDR1 is MNHEY, CDR2 SMNVEV (reference sequence). V was trimmed by 4 bases and J by 6 bases, leaving 10 bases between them.

V usage is TRBV5-8 and J usage is TRBJ1-2; D remains ambiguous. The germline V and J ends were trimmed by 2 bases and 8 bases, with 10 bases remaining between them. The CDR3 runs to 12 residues. The germline CDR1 and CDR2 sequences are SGHTS and YDEGEE. CDR3 bases: TGTGCCAGCAGCTTTTCCGGGGAAGGCTACACCTTC. Translation gives CASSFSGEGYTF.

V gene TRBV10-3 combines with J gene TRBJ2-1, with 8 bases lining up with TRBD1. This CDR3 has 14 amino acids. Germline loops: CDR1 ENHRY, CDR2 SYGVKD. V trimming: 6 bases; J trimming: 6 bases; junction bases outside the gene matches: 7. For the CDR3, the DNA is TGTGCCATCAGCTCAGACAGGGGCGGCAATGAGCAGTTCTTC. Protein: CAISSDRGGNEQFF.

The gene calls are TRBV18 and TRBJ2-3; 11 bases line up with TRBD2. Germline CDR1 KGHSH, CDR2 LQKENI. CDR3 length: 16 amino acids. After removal of 0 bases from V and 6 bases from J, the junction contained 5 bases not matched to a gene. CDR3 amino acids: CASSPPVAGGKDTQYF. CDR3 nucleotide sequence: TGTGCCAGCTCACCACCGGTAGCGGGGGGGAAGGATACGCAGTATTTT.

This sequence joins TRBV2 and TRBJ2-1, with D possibly TRBD1 on 6 matching bases. The CDR3 loop spans 13 amino acids. V dropped 3 bases and J dropped 9 bases, with 12 bases sitting between them. Germline V lookup: CDR1 SNHLY, CDR2 FYNNEI. The DNA of the CDR3 is TGTGCCAGCAGTGAGTTAACCAGGGGTGAGCAGTTCTTC. This sequence encodes CASSELTRGEQFF.

The rearrangement links TRBV5-6 to TRBJ2-7, with D unresolved. V was pared by 4 bases and J by 6 bases, with 17 bases between. Germline CDR1 reads SGHDT; CDR2 reads YYEEEE. The CDR3 is made up of 14 amino acids. CDR3 sequence (DNA): TGTGCCAGCAGCCCCCGCACCCCCCCTAGCGAGCAGTACTTC. Its protein is CASSPRTPPSEQYF.

The chain joins TRBV20-1 to TRBJ2-3; 7 positions agree with TRBD1. This CDR3 is built from 14 residues. J gave up 5 bases and V 3 bases, and 8 bases lay outside the gene matches. The germline gives CDR1 DFQATT, CDR2 SNEGSKA (reference sequence). This CDR3 is CSASEGAGRDTQYF. The CDR3 nucleotides are TGCAGTGCTAGTGAGGGGGCAGGGAGAGATACGCAGTATTTT.

V and J are TRBV9 and TRBJ2-7; 7 bases fit TRBD1. The V gene's germline CDR1 is SGDLS and CDR2 YYNGEE. J was trimmed by 3 bases and V by 3 bases; bases with no gene match: 3. The CDR3 loop spans 13 amino acids. The CDR3 sequence: CASSARQGYEQYF. In nucleotides, the CDR3 is TGTGCCAGCAGCGCTAGACAGGGCTACGAGCAGTACTTC.

This clone was picked up one time. The CDR3 sequence is CASSLFRIQETQYF. CDR3 DNA sequence: TGTGCCAGCAGCTTATTTCGGATTCAAGAGACCCAGTACTTC. This sequence joins TRBV7-2 and TRBJ2-5; D is undetermined. The V end was cut by 2 bases, the J end by 2 bases, with 9 bases between. The CDR3 totals 14 residues. The germline gives CDR1 SGHTA, CDR2 FQGNSA.

The count of this clone is one. The V gene is TRBV30, the J gene TRBJ2-1, with D unclear. This CDR3 has 13 residues. Deletions cut 0 bases from V and 7 bases from J, with 10 bases between. CDR1 GTSNPN and CDR2 SVGIG come from the germline V gene (reference sequence). The CDR3 region is CAWSVRGVNEQFF. In nucleotides, the CDR3 is TGTGCCTGGAGTGTACGTGGAGTGAATGAGCAGTTCTTC.